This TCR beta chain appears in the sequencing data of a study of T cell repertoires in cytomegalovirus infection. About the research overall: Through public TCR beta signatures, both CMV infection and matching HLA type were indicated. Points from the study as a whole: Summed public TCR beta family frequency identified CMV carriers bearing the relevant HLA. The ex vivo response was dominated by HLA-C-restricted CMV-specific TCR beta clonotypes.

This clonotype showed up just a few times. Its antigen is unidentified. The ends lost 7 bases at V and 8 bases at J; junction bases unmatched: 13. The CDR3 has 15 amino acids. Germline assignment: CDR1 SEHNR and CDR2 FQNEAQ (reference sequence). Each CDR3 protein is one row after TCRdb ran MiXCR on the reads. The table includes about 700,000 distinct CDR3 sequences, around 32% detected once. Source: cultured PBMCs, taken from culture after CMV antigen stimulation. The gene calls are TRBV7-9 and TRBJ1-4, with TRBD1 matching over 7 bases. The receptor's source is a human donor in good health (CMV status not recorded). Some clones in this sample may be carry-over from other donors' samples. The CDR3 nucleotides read TGTGCCAGCAACAGGCTAAGCAGGGGGGTCGAAAAACTGTTTTTT. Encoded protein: CASNRLSRGVEKLFF.